The TCR beta chain described here comes from a study of blood T cell repertoires in COVID-19. This clone was counted between two and nine times. TCRdb's copy holds only in-frame clones and misses some; the assay was immunoSEQ multiplex PCR. The sample carries under 50,000 clones, about 90% recorded once. Sample: peripheral blood. This clonotype originated in a man aged 65 to 79 with active COVID-19.

CDR3 protein: CASRDRVLNTEAFF. CDR3 nucleotide sequence: TGTGCCAGCAGGGACAGGGTACTGAACACTGAAGCTTTCTTT. The gene calls are TRBV2 and TRBJ1-1, with 8 bases identical to TRBD1. The length of the CDR3 is 14 residues. Germline values: CDR1 SNHLY, CDR2 FYNNEI. V shed 6 bases and J 0 bases; nucleotides not matched to a gene: 3.